Listed below are T cell receptor beta chains from one sample, sequenced in a study of sequential checkpoint blockade in melanoma. The method was immunoSEQ multiplex PCR; TCRdb's version includes in-frame clones alone and lacks a portion of them. The table includes 5,100 or so clones, about 72% detected once. The sample in question was CD8+ T cells sorted from blood (inferred from file names), obtained from a patient given nivolumab and ipilimumab in sequence. Receptors were obtained from a human donor with melanoma. Both conserved end residues are part of each CDR3. A D gene is named only where the DNA matches it firmly. Size tells how often a clone was seen (once, few, many) or the class of an expanded clone, and some rows leave it out.

v_call: TRBV4-1; d_call: -; j_call: TRBJ1-1; clone_size: -; cdr3_nt: TGCGCCAGCAGCCAAGAAACCGGGCAGGGGCGGGAAGCTTTCTTT; cdr3_aa: CASSQETGQGREAFF
v_call: TRBV7-9; d_call: -; j_call: TRBJ2-5; clone_size: -; cdr3_nt: TGTGCCAGCAGCTTCAACCAAGAGACCCAGTACTTC; cdr3_aa: CASSFNQETQYF
v_call: TRBV4-3; d_call: -; j_call: TRBJ1-5; clone_size: medium-sized; cdr3_nt: TGCGCCAGCAGCCAAGAGAGACATAGCAATCAGCCCCAGCATTTT; cdr3_aa: CASSQERHSNQPQHF
v_call: TRBV19; d_call: -; j_call: TRBJ2-5; clone_size: -; cdr3_nt: TGTGCCAGTAGGACCGGGGGGACCCAGTACTTC; cdr3_aa: CASRTGGTQYF
v_call: TRBV27; d_call: -; j_call: TRBJ1-4; clone_size: -; cdr3_nt: TGTGCCAGCAGTAGCGGGATCCTACCTAATGAAAAACTGTTTTTT; cdr3_aa: CASSSGILPNEKLFF
v_call: TRBV4-3; d_call: -; j_call: TRBJ1-2; clone_size: -; cdr3_nt: TGCGCCAGCAGCCAAATTCCGGGTTCTAACTATGGCTACACCTTC; cdr3_aa: CASSQIPGSNYGYTF
v_call: TRBV4-2; d_call: TRBD2; j_call: TRBJ2-7; clone_size: few; cdr3_nt: TGTGCCAGCAGCCAAGCGGCGGGGACTAGCAGCTACGAGCAGTACTTC; cdr3_aa: CASSQAAGTSSYEQYF
v_call: TRBV7-6; d_call: -; j_call: TRBJ1-3; clone_size: -; cdr3_nt: TGTGCCAGCAGCTTGAGACTAAAGGGAAACACCATATATTTT; cdr3_aa: CASSLRLKGNTIYF
v_call: TRBV28; d_call: -; j_call: TRBJ1-2; clone_size: few; cdr3_nt: TGTGCCAGCAGTCCTCGAAGGGACAAGGGCATCTATGGCTACACCTTC; cdr3_aa: CASSPRRDKGIYGYTF
v_call: TRBV5-6; d_call: -; j_call: TRBJ2-7; clone_size: -; cdr3_nt: TGTGCCAGCAGCTTGGTAGGGGTCGAGCAGTACTTC; cdr3_aa: CASSLVGVEQYF
v_call: TRBV5-1; d_call: -; j_call: TRBJ1-2; clone_size: -; cdr3_nt: TGCGCCAGCAGACTGGAAGCCCTTGGAGGCTATGGCTACACCTTC; cdr3_aa: CASRLEALGGYGYTF
v_call: TRBV28; d_call: TRBD1; j_call: TRBJ2-7; clone_size: -; cdr3_nt: TGTGCCAGCAGTTTACCTGTCACAGGGGGAGCTCACTACGAGCAGTACTTC; cdr3_aa: CASSLPVTGGAHYEQYF
v_call: TRBV6-5; d_call: -; j_call: TRBJ2-7; clone_size: -; cdr3_nt: TGTGCCAGCAGTTCGGGAGAGCAGTACTTC; cdr3_aa: CASSSGEQYF
v_call: TRBV5-4; d_call: -; j_call: TRBJ1-1; clone_size: few; cdr3_nt: TGTGCCAGCAGCTTGGCGGTAGGGGACACTGAAGCTTTCTTT; cdr3_aa: CASSLAVGDTEAFF
v_call: TRBV6-5; d_call: TRBD1; j_call: TRBJ1-4; clone_size: once; cdr3_nt: TGTGCCAGCAGTTACTCGAGAGGACAGGGGAGGGAAAAACTGTTTTTT; cdr3_aa: CASSYSRGQGREKLFF
v_call: TRBV7-2; d_call: TRBD1; j_call: TRBJ2-7; clone_size: -; cdr3_nt: TGTGCCAGCAGCTTAGGAAGTCGACAGGGGATTGTATCCTACGAGCAGTACTTC; cdr3_aa: CASSLGSRQGIVSYEQYF
v_call: TRBV5-1; d_call: TRBD1; j_call: TRBJ2-5; clone_size: -; cdr3_nt: TGCGCCAGCAGCTTGGAGACAGGGCTAGGAGAGACCCAGTACTTC; cdr3_aa: CASSLETGLGETQYF
v_call: TRBV19; d_call: -; j_call: TRBJ2-7; clone_size: -; cdr3_nt: TGTGCCAGTAGTATCGGGGGTACATCCCCCGAGCAGTACTTC; cdr3_aa: CASSIGGTSPEQYF
v_call: TRBV6-1; d_call: -; j_call: TRBJ1-6; clone_size: -; cdr3_nt: TGTGCCATCCTCCGGCGGGGCTCCTATAATTCACCCCTCCACTTT; cdr3_aa: CAILRRGSYNSPLHF
v_call: TRBV27; d_call: -; j_call: TRBJ1-2; clone_size: -; cdr3_nt: TGTGCCAGCAGTTTAACAGGGTACAGCTATGGCTACACCTTC; cdr3_aa: CASSLTGYSYGYTF
v_call: TRBV14; d_call: -; j_call: TRBJ2-1; clone_size: -; cdr3_nt: TGTGCCAGCAGCCAGACAGGCCAGGGAATGGTTGGCAATGAGCAGTTCTTC; cdr3_aa: CASSQTGQGMVGNEQFF
v_call: TRBV4-2; d_call: -; j_call: TRBJ2-1; clone_size: -; cdr3_nt: TGTGCCAGCAGCCAGACTTCCTACAATGAGCAGTTCTTC; cdr3_aa: CASSQTSYNEQFF
v_call: TRBV4-2; d_call: -; j_call: TRBJ1-4; clone_size: -; cdr3_nt: TGTGCCAGCAGCCAATCCCTCGGGGAAGGAGAAAAACTGTTTTTT; cdr3_aa: CASSQSLGEGEKLFF
v_call: TRBV9; d_call: TRBD1; j_call: TRBJ1-4; clone_size: -; cdr3_nt: TGTGCCAGCAGCATCGGGACAGGGGGCGGGAATGAAAAACTGTTTTTT; cdr3_aa: CASSIGTGGGNEKLFF
v_call: TRBV29-1; d_call: TRBD2; j_call: TRBJ2-7; clone_size: -; cdr3_nt: TGCAGCGTTGAAGGCGGGGGGGCCTCCTACGAGCAGTACTTC; cdr3_aa: CSVEGGGASYEQYF
v_call: TRBV7-2; d_call: TRBD2; j_call: TRBJ2-5; clone_size: -; cdr3_nt: TGTGCCAGCAGCTTAGTGTTGCTAGCGGGGGGGTCCCAAGAGACCCAGTACTTC; cdr3_aa: CASSLVLLAGGSQETQYF
v_call: TRBV5-6; d_call: -; j_call: TRBJ1-1; clone_size: -; cdr3_nt: TGTGCCAGCAGCTCCCGCTATGTTGGGAACACTGAAGCTTTCTTT; cdr3_aa: CASSSRYVGNTEAFF
v_call: TRBV7-9; d_call: -; j_call: TRBJ2-5; clone_size: few; cdr3_nt: TGTGCCAGCAGCCTCGTTGGGGGGACCGAGACCCAGTACTTC; cdr3_aa: CASSLVGGTETQYF
v_call: TRBV11-2; d_call: TRBD1; j_call: TRBJ1-4; clone_size: -; cdr3_nt: TGTGCCAGCAGCTGGACAGGGTCAGGAGGGGAAAAACTGTTTTTT; cdr3_aa: CASSWTGSGGEKLFF
v_call: TRBV7-9; d_call: TRBD1; j_call: TRBJ1-2; clone_size: -; cdr3_nt: TGTGCCAGCAGCTTACTCCCAGGGGGCCATGGCTACACCTTC; cdr3_aa: CASSLLPGGHGYTF
v_call: TRBV6-5; d_call: -; j_call: TRBJ1-1; clone_size: -; cdr3_nt: TGTGCCAGCAGTTATCGGGACAACAGGATCAACACTGAAGCTTTCTTT; cdr3_aa: CASSYRDNRINTEAFF
v_call: TRBV5-6; d_call: -; j_call: TRBJ2-7; clone_size: -; cdr3_nt: TGTGCCAGCAGCCCGGGTTTCCACTACGAGCAGTACTTC; cdr3_aa: CASSPGFHYEQYF
v_call: TRBV6-5; d_call: -; j_call: TRBJ2-7; clone_size: -; cdr3_nt: TGTGCCAGCAGTTACTCGAGGGAGCTGACCTACGAGCAGTACTTC; cdr3_aa: CASSYSRELTYEQYF
v_call: TRBV5-1; d_call: TRBD1; j_call: TRBJ2-7; clone_size: -; cdr3_nt: TGCGCCAGCAGCTATGGAGGCGGGACAGGGGGCCTCCTGGACGAGCAGTACTTC; cdr3_aa: CASSYGGGTGGLLDEQYF
v_call: TRBV5-1; d_call: TRBD1; j_call: TRBJ2-7; clone_size: -; cdr3_nt: TGCGCCAGCAGCTTGCCTTCGCGGGGACAGGGAGTTTACGAGCAGTACTTC; cdr3_aa: CASSLPSRGQGVYEQYF
v_call: TRBV7-8; d_call: TRBD1; j_call: TRBJ1-5; clone_size: -; cdr3_nt: TGTGCCAGCAGCTTACGAGAGACAGGGTCTATAGCAATCAAACCCCAGCATTTT; cdr3_aa: CASSLRETGSIAIKPQHF
v_call: TRBV28; d_call: TRBD1; j_call: TRBJ1-1; clone_size: -; cdr3_nt: TGTGCCAGCGGGCAAAACAGGGGGCGCGTACTGAACACTGAAGCTTTCTTT; cdr3_aa: CASGQNRGRVLNTEAFF
v_call: TRBV7-2; d_call: -; j_call: TRBJ2-7; clone_size: -; cdr3_nt: TGTGCCAGCAGCTTATCGGGCTCCTACGAGCAGTACTTC; cdr3_aa: CASSLSGSYEQYF
v_call: TRBV4-1; d_call: -; j_call: TRBJ1-2; clone_size: -; cdr3_nt: TGCGCCAGCAGCCAAGATGATCAATGGGCCGGCATCTATGGCTACACCTTC; cdr3_aa: CASSQDDQWAGIYGYTF
v_call: TRBV28; d_call: -; j_call: TRBJ1-5; clone_size: few; cdr3_nt: TGTGCCAGCAGTTTCATGCCCGGGGGGGATCAGCCCCAGCATTTT; cdr3_aa: CASSFMPGGDQPQHF